The present TCR beta chain was sequenced within a study of blood T cell repertoires in COVID-19. The CDR3 has 14 residues. The germline V and J ends were trimmed by 6 bases and 2 bases, with 8 bases remaining between them. CDR1 and CDR2 (germline): MNHEY, SMNVEV (reference sequence). Only in-frame clones appear in the TCRdb table, and some are missing; sequencing was by immunoSEQ multiplex PCR. The table has approximately 260,000 clones, 80% to 85% seen once. This TCR was recovered from a man in his fifties who had recovered from COVID-19. The V gene is TRBV27, the J gene TRBJ1-6; no clear D. Sequencing input: PBMCs or T cells enriched from blood (not recorded which). The CDR3 loop is CASRPPAYNSPLHF. In DNA, the CDR3 is TGTGCCAGCAGGCCCCCGGCCTATAATTCACCCCTCCACTTT.